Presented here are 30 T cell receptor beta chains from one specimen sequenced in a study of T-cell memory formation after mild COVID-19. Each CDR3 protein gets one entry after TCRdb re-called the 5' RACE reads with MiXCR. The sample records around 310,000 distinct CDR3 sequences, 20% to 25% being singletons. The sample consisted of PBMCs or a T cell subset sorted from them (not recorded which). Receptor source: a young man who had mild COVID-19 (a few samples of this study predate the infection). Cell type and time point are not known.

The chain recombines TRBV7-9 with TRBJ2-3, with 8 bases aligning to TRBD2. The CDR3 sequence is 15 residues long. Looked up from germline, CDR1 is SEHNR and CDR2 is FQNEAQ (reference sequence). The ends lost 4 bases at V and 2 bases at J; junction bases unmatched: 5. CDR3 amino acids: CASSWGLGVTDTQYF. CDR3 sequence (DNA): TGTGCCAGCAGCTGGGGACTAGGGGTCACAGATACGCAGTATTTT.

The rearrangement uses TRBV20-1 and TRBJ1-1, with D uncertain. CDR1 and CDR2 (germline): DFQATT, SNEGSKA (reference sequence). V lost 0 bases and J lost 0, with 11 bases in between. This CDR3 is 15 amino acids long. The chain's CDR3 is CSARDWEGLNTEAFF. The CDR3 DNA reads TGCAGTGCTAGAGACTGGGAGGGCCTGAACACTGAAGCTTTCTTT.

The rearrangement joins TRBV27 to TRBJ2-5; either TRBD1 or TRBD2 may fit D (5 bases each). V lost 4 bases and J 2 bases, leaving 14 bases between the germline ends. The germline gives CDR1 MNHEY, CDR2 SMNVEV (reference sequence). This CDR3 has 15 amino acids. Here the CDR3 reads CASSSESGPQETQYF. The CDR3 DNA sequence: TGTGCCAGCAGTTCCGAATCGGGGCCACAAGAGACCCAGTACTTC.

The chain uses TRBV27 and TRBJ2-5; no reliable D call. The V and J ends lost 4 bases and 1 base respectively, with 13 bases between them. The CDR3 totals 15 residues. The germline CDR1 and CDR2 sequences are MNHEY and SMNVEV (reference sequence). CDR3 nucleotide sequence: TGTGCCAGCAGTTCTCGACTCGCCACCCAAGAGACCCAGTACTTC. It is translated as CASSSRLATQETQYF.

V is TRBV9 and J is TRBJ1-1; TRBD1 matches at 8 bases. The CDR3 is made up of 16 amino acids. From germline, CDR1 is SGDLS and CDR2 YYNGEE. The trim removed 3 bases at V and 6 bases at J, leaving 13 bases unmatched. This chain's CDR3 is CASSATSGTGGSEAFF. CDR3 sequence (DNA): TGTGCCAGCAGCGCAACATCAGGGACAGGTGGTTCTGAAGCTTTCTTT.

The CDR3 loop is CAITEPGQGQFF. CDR3 DNA: TGTGCCATCACTGAACCGGGACAGGGACAGTTCTTC. The gene calls are TRBV10-3 and TRBJ2-1; the match to TRBD1 covers 9 bases. CDR3 length: 12 amino acids. Germline trimming cut 7 bases from V and 13 bases from J; bases unmatched to any gene: 8. The germline gives CDR1 ENHRY, CDR2 SYGVKD.

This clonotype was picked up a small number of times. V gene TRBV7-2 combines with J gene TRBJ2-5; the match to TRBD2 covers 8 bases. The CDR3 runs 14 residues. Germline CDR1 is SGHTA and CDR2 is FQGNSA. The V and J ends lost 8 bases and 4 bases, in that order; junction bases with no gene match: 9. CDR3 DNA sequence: TGTGCCAGCTGCCGGGGGGGGGCGTCAGAGACCCAGTACTTC. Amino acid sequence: CASCRGGASETQYF.

Here the CDR3 DNA reads TGTGCCAGCAGCCACGGTGTTCCCTCCTACAATGAGCAGTTCTTC. Its translation is CASSHGVPSYNEQFF. This chain joins TRBV21-1 and TRBJ2-1. TRBV21-1 is reported as a pseudogene. The CDR3 is 15 amino acids.

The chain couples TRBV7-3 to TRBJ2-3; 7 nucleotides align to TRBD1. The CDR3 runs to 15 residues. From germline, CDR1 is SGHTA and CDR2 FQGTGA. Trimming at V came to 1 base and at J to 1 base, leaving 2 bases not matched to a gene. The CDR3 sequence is CASSLIGTGTDTQYF. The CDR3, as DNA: TGTGCCAGCAGCTTAATAGGGACAGGCACAGATACGCAGTATTTT.

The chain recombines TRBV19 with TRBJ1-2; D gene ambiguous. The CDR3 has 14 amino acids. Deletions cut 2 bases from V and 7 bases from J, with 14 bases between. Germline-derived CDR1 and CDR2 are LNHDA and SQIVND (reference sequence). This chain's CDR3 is CASSIRTLSRGYTF. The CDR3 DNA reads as TGTGCCAGTAGTATAAGGACTCTAAGTCGTGGCTACACCTTC.

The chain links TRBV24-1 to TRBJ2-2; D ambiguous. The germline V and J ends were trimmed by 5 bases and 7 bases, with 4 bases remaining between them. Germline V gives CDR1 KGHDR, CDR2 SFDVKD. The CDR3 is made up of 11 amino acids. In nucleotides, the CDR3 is TGTGCCACCAGTGTGGGCGGGGAGCTGTTTTTT. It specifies CATSVGGELFF.

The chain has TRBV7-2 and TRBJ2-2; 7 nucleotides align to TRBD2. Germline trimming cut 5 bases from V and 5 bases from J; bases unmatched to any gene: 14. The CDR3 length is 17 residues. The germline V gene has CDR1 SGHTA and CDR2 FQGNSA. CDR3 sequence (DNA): TGTGCCAGCAGCATAACCCCAGGACTAGGGGAGACCGGGGAGCTGTTTTTT. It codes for CASSITPGLGETGELFF.

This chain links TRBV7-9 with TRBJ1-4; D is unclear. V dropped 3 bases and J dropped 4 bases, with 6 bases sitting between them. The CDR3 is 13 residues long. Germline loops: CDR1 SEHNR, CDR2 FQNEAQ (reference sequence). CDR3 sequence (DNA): TGTGCCAGCAGCTTGTCCGGTAATGAAAAACTGTTTTTT. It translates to CASSLSGNEKLFF.

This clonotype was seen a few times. The CDR3 sequence: CASSFASGLYEQYF. As DNA, the CDR3 is TGTGCCAGCAGTTTTGCGAGCGGGCTCTACGAGCAGTACTTC. This chain uses TRBV12-3 or TRBV12-4 with TRBJ2-7; TRBD2 is a possible D gene (6 bases). This CDR3 region has 14 residues. Trimming took off 3 bases at V and 3 bases at J, with 12 bases between the two ends.

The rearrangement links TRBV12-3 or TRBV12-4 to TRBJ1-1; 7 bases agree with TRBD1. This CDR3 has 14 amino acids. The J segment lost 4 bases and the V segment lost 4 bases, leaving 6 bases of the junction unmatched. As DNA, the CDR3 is TGTGCCAGCAGTTGGACAGGAGGCTCCACTGAAGCTTTCTTT. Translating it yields CASSWTGGSTEAFF.

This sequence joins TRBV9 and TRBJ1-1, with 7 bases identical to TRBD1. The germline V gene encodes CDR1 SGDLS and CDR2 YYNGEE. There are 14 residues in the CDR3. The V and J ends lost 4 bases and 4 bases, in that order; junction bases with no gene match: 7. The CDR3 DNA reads TGTGCCAGCAGCATACAACCAGGGGGCACTGAAGCTTTCTTT. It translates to CASSIQPGGTEAFF.

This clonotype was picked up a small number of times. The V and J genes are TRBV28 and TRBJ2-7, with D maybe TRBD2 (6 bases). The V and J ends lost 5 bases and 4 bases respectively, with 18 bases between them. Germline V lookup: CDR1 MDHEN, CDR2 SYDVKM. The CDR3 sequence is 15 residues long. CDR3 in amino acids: CASSTHGTEGYEQYV. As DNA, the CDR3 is TGTGCCAGCAGTACCCACGGGACTGAGGGTTACGAGCAGTACGTC.

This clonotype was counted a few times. The CDR3 bases are TGTGCCAGCTCCCCTAGCGAAAGAGCTTACAATGAGCAGTTCTTC. Amino acids: CASSPSERAYNEQFF. The genes are TRBV27 and TRBJ2-1; D possibly corresponds to TRBD2 (6 bases). Trimming took 8 bases from V and 4 from J, leaving 18 bases between them. The CDR3 length is 15 residues. From germline, CDR1 is MNHEY and CDR2 SMNVEV (reference sequence).

Here the CDR3 DNA reads TGTGCTAGTGGTCCTGGACAGTCCCTTCGGGCTGAAGCTTTCTTT. This sequence encodes CASGPGQSLRAEAFF. This rearrangement joins TRBV12-5 to TRBJ1-1; possible D gene TRBD1, 6 bases. Per germline, CDR1 LGHNT and CDR2 FRNRAP. The CDR3 contains 15 residues. V lost 5 bases to trimming and J lost 6 bases, with 19 bases between them.

The CDR3 sequence is CASKRASSYEQYV. DNA for the CDR3: TGTGCCAGCAAACGGGCGAGCTCCTACGAGCAGTACGTC. The J gene is TRBJ2-7, the V gene TRBV6-2 or TRBV6-3, with D unclear. Germline V gene data show CDR1 as MNHEY and CDR2 as SVGEGT. The CDR3 spans 13 residues. Trimming shortened V by 7 bases and J by 0 bases, and 10 bases separated the two germline ends.

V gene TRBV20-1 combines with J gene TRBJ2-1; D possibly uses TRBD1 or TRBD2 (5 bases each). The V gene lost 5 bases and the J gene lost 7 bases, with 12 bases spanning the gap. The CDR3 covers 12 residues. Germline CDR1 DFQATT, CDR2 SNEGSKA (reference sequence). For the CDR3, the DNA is TGCAGTGCTGGGACCTACTTGAATGAGCAGTTCTTC. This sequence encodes CSAGTYLNEQFF.

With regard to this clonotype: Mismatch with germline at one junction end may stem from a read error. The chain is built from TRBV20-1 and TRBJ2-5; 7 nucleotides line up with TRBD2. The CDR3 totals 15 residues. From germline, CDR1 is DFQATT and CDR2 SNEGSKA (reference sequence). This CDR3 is CSARERGVNQETQYF. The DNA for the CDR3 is TGCAGTGCCAGAGAGCGGGGAGTAAACCAAGAGACCCAGTACTTC.

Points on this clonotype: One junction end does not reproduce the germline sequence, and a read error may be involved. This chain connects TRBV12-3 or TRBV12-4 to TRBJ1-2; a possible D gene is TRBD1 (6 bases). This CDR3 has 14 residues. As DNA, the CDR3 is TGTGCAAGCAGTTTAAGGGGGAAGGGCTATGGCTACACCTTC. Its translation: CASSLRGKGYGYTF.

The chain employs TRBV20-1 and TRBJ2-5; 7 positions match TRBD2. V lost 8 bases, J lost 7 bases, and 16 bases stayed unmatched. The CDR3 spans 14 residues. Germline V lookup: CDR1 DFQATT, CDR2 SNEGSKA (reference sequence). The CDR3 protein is CSFGSSGSGRTQYF. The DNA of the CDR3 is TGCAGTTTTGGTTCTAGCGGTAGCGGTCGGACCCAGTACTTC.

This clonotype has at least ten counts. The CDR3 loop reads CAGSRGSYTDTQYF. The CDR3 nucleotides read TGTGCCGGTTCAAGGGGCTCATACACAGATACGCAGTATTTT. This chain links TRBV28 with TRBJ2-3; D might be TRBD1 (5 bases). The CDR3 spans 14 residues. Germline V gene sequence: CDR1 MDHEN, CDR2 SYDVKM. V was shortened by 11 bases and J by 2 bases, with 17 bases between the two germline ends.

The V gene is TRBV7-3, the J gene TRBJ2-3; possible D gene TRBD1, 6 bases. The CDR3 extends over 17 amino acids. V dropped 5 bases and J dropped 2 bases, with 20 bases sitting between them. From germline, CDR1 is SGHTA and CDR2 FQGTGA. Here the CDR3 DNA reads TGTGCCAGCAGCCAGGGGAGTGGGGGTGGCTACACAGATACGCAGTATTTT. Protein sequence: CASSQGSGGGYTDTQYF.

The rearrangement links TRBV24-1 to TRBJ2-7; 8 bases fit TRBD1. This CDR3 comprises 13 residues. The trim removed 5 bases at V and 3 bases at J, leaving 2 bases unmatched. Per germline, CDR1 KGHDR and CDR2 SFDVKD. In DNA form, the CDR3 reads TGTGCCACCAGTGGGACAGGGTACTACGAGCAGTACGTC. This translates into CATSGTGYYEQYV.

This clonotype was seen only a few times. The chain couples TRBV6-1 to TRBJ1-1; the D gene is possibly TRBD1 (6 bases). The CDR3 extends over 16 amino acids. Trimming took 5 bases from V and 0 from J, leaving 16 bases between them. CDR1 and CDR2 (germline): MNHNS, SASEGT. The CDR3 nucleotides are TGTGCCAGCAGTCTAGGGGGAGGTGAAATGAACACTGAAGCTTTCTTT. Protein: CASSLGGGEMNTEAFF.

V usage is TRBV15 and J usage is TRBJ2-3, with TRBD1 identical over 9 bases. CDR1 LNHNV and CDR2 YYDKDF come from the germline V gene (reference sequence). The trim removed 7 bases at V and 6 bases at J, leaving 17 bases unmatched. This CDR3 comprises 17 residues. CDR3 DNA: TGTGCCACCATCGGGGATCAGGGACAGGGCACAAGGGATACGCAGTATTTT. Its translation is CATIGDQGQGTRDTQYF. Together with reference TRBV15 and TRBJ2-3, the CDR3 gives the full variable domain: DAMVIQNPRYQVTQFGKPVTLSCSQTLNHNVMYWYQQKSSQAPKLLFHYYDKDFNNEADTPDNFQSRRPNTSFCFLDIRSPGLGDTAMYLCATIGDQGQGTRDTQYFGPGTRLTVL.

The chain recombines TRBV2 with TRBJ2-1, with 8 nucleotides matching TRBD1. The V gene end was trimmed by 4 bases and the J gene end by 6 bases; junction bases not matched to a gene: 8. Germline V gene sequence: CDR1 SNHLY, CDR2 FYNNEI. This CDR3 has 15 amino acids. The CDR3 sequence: CASSATGQGSNEQFF. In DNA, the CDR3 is TGTGCCAGCAGTGCTACTGGACAGGGCTCCAATGAGCAGTTCTTC.